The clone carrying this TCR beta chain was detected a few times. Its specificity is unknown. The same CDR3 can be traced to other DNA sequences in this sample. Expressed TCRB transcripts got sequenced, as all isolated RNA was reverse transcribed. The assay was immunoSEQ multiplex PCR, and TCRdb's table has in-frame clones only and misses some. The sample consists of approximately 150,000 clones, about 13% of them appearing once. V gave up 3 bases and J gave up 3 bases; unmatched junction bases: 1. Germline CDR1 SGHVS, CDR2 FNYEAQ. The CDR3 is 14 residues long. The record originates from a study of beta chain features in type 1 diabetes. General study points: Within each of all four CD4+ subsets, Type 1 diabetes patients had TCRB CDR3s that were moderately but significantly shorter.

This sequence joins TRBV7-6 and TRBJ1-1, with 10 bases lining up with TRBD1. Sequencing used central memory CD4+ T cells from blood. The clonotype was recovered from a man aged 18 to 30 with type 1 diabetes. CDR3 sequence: CASSFGTGDTEAFF. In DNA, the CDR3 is TGTGCCAGCAGCTTCGGGACAGGGGACACTGAAGCTTTCTTT.